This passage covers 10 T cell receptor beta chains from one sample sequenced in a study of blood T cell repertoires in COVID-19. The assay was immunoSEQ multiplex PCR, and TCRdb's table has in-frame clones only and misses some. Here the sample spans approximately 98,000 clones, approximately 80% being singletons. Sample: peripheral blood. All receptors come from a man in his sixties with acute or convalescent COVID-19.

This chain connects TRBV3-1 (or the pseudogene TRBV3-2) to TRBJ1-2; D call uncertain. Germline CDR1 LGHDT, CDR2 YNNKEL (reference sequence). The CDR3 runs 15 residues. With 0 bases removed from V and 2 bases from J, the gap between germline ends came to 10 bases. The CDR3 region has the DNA TGTGCCAGCAGCCAAGAATACGCGGCAAACTATGGCTACACCTTC. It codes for CASSQEYAANYGYTF.

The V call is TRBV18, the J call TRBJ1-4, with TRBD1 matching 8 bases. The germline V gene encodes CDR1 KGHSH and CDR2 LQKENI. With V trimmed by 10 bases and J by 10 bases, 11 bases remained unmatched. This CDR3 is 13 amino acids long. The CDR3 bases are TGTGCCACCCAACAGGGGGGTAATCCAAAACTGTTTTTT. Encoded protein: CATQQGGNPKLFF.

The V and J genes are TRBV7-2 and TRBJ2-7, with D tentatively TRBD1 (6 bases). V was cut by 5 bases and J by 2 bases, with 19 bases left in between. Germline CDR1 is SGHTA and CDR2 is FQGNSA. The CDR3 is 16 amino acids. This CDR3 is CASSGNRVLGTYEQYF. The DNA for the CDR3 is TGTGCCAGCAGCGGAAACAGGGTGCTGGGAACCTACGAGCAGTACTTC.

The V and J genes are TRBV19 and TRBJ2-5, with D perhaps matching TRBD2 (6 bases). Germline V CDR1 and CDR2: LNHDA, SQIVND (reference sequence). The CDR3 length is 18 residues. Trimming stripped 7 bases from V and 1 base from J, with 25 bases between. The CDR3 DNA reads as TGTGCCAGTACTAAGTACGGAATGACCCTGGGGGGCCAAGAGACCCAGTACTTC. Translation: CASTKYGMTLGGQETQYF.

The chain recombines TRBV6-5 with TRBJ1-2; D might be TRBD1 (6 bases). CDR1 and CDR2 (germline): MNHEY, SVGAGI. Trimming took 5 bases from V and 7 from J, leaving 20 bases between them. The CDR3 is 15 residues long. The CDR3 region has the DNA TGTGCCAGCAGTCCCTCCGGGACAAGGGAGGGTGGCTACACCTTC. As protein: CASSPSGTREGGYTF.

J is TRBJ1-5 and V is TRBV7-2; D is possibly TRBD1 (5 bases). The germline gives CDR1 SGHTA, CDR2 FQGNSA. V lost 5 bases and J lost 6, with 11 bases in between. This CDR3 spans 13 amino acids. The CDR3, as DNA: TGTGCCAGCAGCCTGACAGACGTTCAGCCCCAGCATTTT. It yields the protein CASSLTDVQPQHF.

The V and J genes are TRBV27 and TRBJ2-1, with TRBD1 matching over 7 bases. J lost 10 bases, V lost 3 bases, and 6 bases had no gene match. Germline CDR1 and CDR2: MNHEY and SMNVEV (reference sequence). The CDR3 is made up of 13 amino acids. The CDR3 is CASSLNRGWEQFF. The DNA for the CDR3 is TGTGCCAGCAGTTTGAACAGGGGTTGGGAGCAGTTCTTC.

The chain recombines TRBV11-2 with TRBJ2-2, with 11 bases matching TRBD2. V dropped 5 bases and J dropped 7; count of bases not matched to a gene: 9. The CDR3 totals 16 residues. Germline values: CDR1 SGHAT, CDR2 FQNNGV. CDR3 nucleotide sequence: TGTGCCAGCAGCGTCACTAGCGGGAGAATTAACGGGGAGCTGTTTTTT. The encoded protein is CASSVTSGRINGELFF.

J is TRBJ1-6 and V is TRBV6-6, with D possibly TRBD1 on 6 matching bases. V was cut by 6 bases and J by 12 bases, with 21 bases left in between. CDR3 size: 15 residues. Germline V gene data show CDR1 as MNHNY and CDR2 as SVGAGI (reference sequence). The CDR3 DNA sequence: TGTGCCAGCAGAGAGGACAGTCCGCCGAGAGGACCCCTCCACTTT. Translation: CASREDSPPRGPLHF.

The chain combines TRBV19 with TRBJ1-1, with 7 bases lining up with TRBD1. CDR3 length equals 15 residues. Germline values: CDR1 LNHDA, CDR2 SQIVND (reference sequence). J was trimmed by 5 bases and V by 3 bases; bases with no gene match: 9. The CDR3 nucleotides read TGTGCCAGTAGTATCCTCGACAGGGTGTGGACTGAAGCTTTCTTT. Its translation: CASSILDRVWTEAFF.